This TCR beta chain stems from a study of beta chain features in type 1 diabetes. Whole-study context: Analysis included 107,917,701 sorted cells drawn from all samples. The study, taken as a whole, reports: A potential PCR bias toward shorter templates would be equal in patient and control samples.

CD4+ cells of the naive, central memory, regulatory and stem cell-like memory types were sorted via CD45RO/CCR7/CD25/CD127/CD95/CD27. Germline V gene sequence: CDR1 MDHEN, CDR2 SYDVKM. This CDR3 is built from 14 residues. Trimming cost V 2 bases and J 4 bases; bases outside gene matches: 2. Expressed TCRB transcripts were sequenced after all isolated RNA was converted to cDNA. Here immunoSEQ multiplex PCR was the method, and the copy in TCRdb shows in-frame clones only, minus some. The sample records 900,000 or so clones, about a sixth being singletons. This clone was seen more than once but under ten times. Antigen: not known.

This chain connects TRBV28 to TRBJ2-5; 9 bases align to TRBD1. This clonotype originated in a woman younger than 30 in good health. The sequencing sample was made of naive CD4+ T cells from blood. CDR3 residues: CASSLPTGGETQYF. The CDR3 nucleotides read TGTGCCAGCAGTTTACCGACAGGGGGAGAGACCCAGTACTTC.